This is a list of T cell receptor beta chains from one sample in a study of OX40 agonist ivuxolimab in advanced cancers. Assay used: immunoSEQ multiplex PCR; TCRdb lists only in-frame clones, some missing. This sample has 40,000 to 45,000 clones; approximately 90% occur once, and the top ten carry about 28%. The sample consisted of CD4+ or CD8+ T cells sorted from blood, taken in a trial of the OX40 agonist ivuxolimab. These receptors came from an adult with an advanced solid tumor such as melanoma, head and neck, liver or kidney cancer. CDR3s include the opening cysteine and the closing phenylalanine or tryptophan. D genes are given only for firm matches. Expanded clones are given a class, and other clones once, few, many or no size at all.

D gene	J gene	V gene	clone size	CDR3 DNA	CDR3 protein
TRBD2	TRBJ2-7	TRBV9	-	TGTGCCAGCAGCCACAGTAGGCTAGCGGGAGGTATTTTTTCCTACGAGCAGTACTTC	CASSHSRLAGGIFSYEQYF
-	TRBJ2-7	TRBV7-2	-	TGTGCCAGCAGCGAGAACAACTACGAGCAGTACTTC	CASSENNYEQYF
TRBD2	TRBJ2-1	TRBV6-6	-	TGTGCCAGCAGTTGGACTAGCGGGAGGGTCGATGAGCAGTTCTTC	CASSWTSGRVDEQFF
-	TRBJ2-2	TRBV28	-	TGTGCCAGCAGTCCCTCAACGAACACCGGGGAGCTGTTTTTT	CASSPSTNTGELFF
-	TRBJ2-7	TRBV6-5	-	TGTGCCAGCAGTTACTTTAGGGGCTACGAGCAGTACTTC	CASSYFRGYEQYF
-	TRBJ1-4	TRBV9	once	TGTGCCAGCAGCGGAGGAGGGGGGAGAAATGAAAAACTGTTTTTT	CASSGGGGRNEKLFF
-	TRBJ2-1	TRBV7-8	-	TGTGCCAGCAGCTTCGCACAGGGCTACAATGAGCAGTTCTTC	CASSFAQGYNEQFF
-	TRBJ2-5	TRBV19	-	TGTGCCAGTAGTATAGCGGGAGAGCAAGAGACCCAGTACTTC	CASSIAGEQETQYF
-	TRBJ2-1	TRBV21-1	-	TGTGCCAGCAGCAAAATAAGCGGGAGCTCCTACAATGAGCAGTTCTTC	CASSKISGSSYNEQFF
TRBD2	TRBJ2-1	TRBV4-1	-	TGCGCCAGCAGCGTCACTAGCGGGAGTTGGGATGAGCAGTTCTTC	CASSVTSGSWDEQFF
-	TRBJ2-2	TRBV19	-	TGTGCCAGTAGTATAGGGATTAGGGACACCGGGGAGCTGTTTTTT	CASSIGIRDTGELFF
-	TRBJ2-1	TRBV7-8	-	TGTGCCAGCAGCGAACAGGGAGTTAACTACAATGAGCAGTTCTTC	CASSEQGVNYNEQFF
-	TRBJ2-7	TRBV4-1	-	TGCGCCAGCAGCCAGTCGACTGAGTCGGATGAGCAGTACTTC	CASSQSTESDEQYF
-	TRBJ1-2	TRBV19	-	TGTGCCAGTACGACAGGTTATGGCTACACCTTC	CASTTGYGYTF
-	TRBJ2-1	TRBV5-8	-	TGTGCCAGCAGCTTGGCTGGGTCGGATGAGCAGTTCTTC	CASSLAGSDEQFF
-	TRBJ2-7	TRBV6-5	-	TGTGCCAGCAGTTACGATGTAACCCCCGGCGAGCAGTACTTC	CASSYDVTPGEQYF
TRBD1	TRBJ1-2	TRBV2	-	TGTGCCAGCAGGCCCGGGACAGGGCCTAACTATGGCTACACCTTC	CASRPGTGPNYGYTF
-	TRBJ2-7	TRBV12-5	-	TGTGCTAGTGGTTTGGTCTGCAGGATCCTCTACGAGCAGTACTTC	CASGLVCRILYEQYF
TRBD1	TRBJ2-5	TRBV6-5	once	TGTGCCAGCAGCAATGGACAGGGGGATTACTTC	CASSNGQGDYF
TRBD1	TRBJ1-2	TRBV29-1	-	TGCAGCGTCACCCGGGGTGAGGGGGCGAGGGGCTACACCTTC	CSVTRGEGARGYTF
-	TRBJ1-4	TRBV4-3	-	TGCGCCAGCAGCCAAGATGCTGGGCGCTTTGAAAAACTGTTTTTT	CASSQDAGRFEKLFF
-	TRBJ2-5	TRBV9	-	TGTGCCAGCAGCGTAGAAGGCGTTGAAGAGACCCAGTACTTC	CASSVEGVEETQYF
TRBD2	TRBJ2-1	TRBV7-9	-	TGTGCCAGCAGCTCTCCCGCGGGGGGGGGCAATGAGCAGTTCTTC	CASSSPAGGGNEQFF
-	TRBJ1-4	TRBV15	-	TGTGCCACCGGGAGGGGGACTTTTGAAAAACTGTTTTTT	CATGRGTFEKLFF
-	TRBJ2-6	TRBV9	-	TGTGCCAGCAGCGCCGGACGGGGCCCCTCTGGGGCCAACGTCCTGACTTTC	CASSAGRGPSGANVLTF
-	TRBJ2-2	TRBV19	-	TGTGCCAGTAGTATAGATTCCGGGACGGGCGGGGAGCTGTTTTTT	CASSIDSGTGGELFF
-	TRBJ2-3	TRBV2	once	TGTGCCAGTGGGGGACCCGACGGGGGAGGCTCCCCAGATACGCAGTATTTT	CASGGPDGGGSPDTQYF
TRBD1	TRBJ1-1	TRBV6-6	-	TGTGCCAGCAGTTACCCGACAGGGGTGGAGAACGCTGAAGCTTTCTTT	CASSYPTGVENAEAFF
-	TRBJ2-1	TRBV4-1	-	TGCGCCAGCAGCCAAGAGACGCACTTGAGCTCCTACAATGAGCAGTTCTTC	CASSQETHLSSYNEQFF
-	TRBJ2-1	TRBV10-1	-	TGCGCCAGCAGTGACCAGAAATACAATGAGCAGTTCTTC	CASSDQKYNEQFF
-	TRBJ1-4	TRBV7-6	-	TGTGCCAGCAGCCGGACGGAGAATGAAAAACTGTTTTTT	CASSRTENEKLFF
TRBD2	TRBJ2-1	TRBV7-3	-	TGTGCCAGCAGCGCAACTAGCGGGAGGGCGTCTGAGCAGTTCTTC	CASSATSGRASEQFF
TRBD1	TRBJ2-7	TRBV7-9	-	TGTGCCAGCAGCCCCGGGACAGGGTTCGAGCAGTACTTC	CASSPGTGFEQYF
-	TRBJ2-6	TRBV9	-	TGTGCCAGCAGCGTAGGAGGAAGCTCCTCTGGGGCCAACGTCCTGACTTTC	CASSVGGSSSGANVLTF
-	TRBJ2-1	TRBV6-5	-	TGTGCCAGCACCCATGGGTCTGACAATGAGCAGTTCTTC	CASTHGSDNEQFF
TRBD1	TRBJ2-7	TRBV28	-	TGTGCCACCACCTACCGGGACAGGGGGGAACGCTACGAGCAGTACTTC	CATTYRDRGERYEQYF
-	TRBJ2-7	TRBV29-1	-	TGCAGCGTTGAAGAAAATGGACAGGAGCAGTACTTC	CSVEENGQEQYF
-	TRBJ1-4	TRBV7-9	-	TGTGCCAGCAGCTTGCCCGGGGGGACGATTGAAAAACTGTTTTTT	CASSLPGGTIEKLFF
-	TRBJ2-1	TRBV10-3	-	TGTGCCATCAGTGATTTATCAGGGGAGGGCTCCTACAATGAGCAGTTCTTC	CAISDLSGEGSYNEQFF
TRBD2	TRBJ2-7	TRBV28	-	TGTGCCAGCCGGTGGACTAGCGGGATTTACGAGCAGTACTTC	CASRWTSGIYEQYF
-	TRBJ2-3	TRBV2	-	TGTGCCAGCAGTGGACTGCACACAGATACGCAGTATTTT	CASSGLHTDTQYF
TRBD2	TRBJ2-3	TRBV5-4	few	TGTGCCAGCGCGGGGGGCCCTAGCACAGATACGCAGTATTTT	CASAGGPSTDTQYF
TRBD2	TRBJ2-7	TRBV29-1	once	TGCAGCGTCTTGGGGGAGGGATCACGATACTACGAGCAGTACTTC	CSVLGEGSRYYEQYF
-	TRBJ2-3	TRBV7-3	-	TGTGCCAGCAGCCGAGGGCGGGAAACAGATACGCAGTATTTT	CASSRGRETDTQYF
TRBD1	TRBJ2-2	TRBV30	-	TGTGCCTGGAGTGTGGGGACAGGGGTCACCGGGGAGCTGTTTTTT	CAWSVGTGVTGELFF
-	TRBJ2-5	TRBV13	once	TGTGCCAGCAGCTTTTTTTCGGAGACCCAGTACTTC	CASSFFSETQYF
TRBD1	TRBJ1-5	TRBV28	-	TGTGCCAGCAGACAGGGGGGTCAGCCCCAGCATTTT	CASRQGGQPQHF
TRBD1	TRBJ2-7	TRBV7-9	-	TGTGCCAGCAGCTTGCCAGGGGGCAACGAGCAGTACTTC	CASSLPGGNEQYF
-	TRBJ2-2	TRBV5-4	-	TGTGCCAGCAGCTTTACCGGGGAGCTGTTTTTT	CASSFTGELFF
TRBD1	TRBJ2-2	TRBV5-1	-	TGCGCCAGCTCCATCACTCCGGGACAGAGAAACACCGGGGAGCTGTTTTTT	CASSITPGQRNTGELFF
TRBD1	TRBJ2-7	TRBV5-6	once	TGTGCCAGCAGCTCCCCGGACAGGGGCTCCTACGAGCAGTACTTC	CASSSPDRGSYEQYF
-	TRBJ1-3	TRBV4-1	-	TGCGCCAGCAGCCAGGGGGCAGCATCGATCATATATTTT	CASSQGAASIIYF
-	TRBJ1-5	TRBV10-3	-	TGTGCCATCAGTGAGACAGGTGCCGGCAATCAGCCCCAGCATTTT	CAISETGAGNQPQHF
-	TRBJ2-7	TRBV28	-	TGTGCCAGCAGCCCTGGACCAAACTACGAGCAGTACTTC	CASSPGPNYEQYF
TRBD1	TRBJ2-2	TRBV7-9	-	TGTGCCAGCAGCCCGGACAGGTACACCGGGGAGCTGTTTTTT	CASSPDRYTGELFF